This T cell receptor beta chain was sequenced in a study of OX40 agonist ivuxolimab in advanced cancers. About the full investigation: The costimulatory receptor OX40 (CD134) was targeted by ivuxolimab, a fully human IgG2 agonistic monoclonal antibody. Intravenous ivuxolimab was administered to patients every 2 weeks at six dose levels: 0.01, 0.1, 0.3, 1.5, 3 and 10 mg/kg. Of the roughly 54 dose-escalation patients, hepatocellular carcinoma was present in around 20, melanoma in roughly 15, renal cell carcinoma in 9 and head and neck cancer in 9. A male proportion of 82.7% and a mean age of approximately 58 years, ranging from 23 to 79, were recorded for the dose-escalation cohort. Patients were allowed to have had prior anti-PD-1, anti-PD-L1 or anti-CTLA-4 therapy, and around two fifths of the dose-escalation patients had been treated with checkpoint inhibitors. Partial responses were achieved by three dose-escalation patients, of whom one had hepatocellular carcinoma and two had cutaneous melanoma. The point of sequencing TCRbeta in the periphery was to test whether ivuxolimab changed TCR sequence diversity and drove clonal T-cell expansion. The paper describes the monotherapy dose-escalation part (N of about 57 patients) of the phase I trial of ivuxolimab.

The paper's findings and limits, for the study overall: Low levels of normalized T-cell clonal expansion were also seen in some nonresponding patients. Clonal expansion of both CD4+ and CD8+ blood T cells was observed from baseline to week 6 at doses 0.1 to 3.0 mg/kg. The antigen specificity of the clonally expanded peripheral T cells was not determined. After ivuxolimab, expanded clones were on average more numerous among CD8+ T cells than among CD4+ T cells. In the 0.1-3.0 mg/kg groups, partial responders were among the patients with the lowest normalized peripheral clonal expansion, particularly in CD8+ T cells.

With respect to this clone: Its cognate antigen has yet to be identified. Within one base of it there is no much larger clone, and no base qualities were kept.

Genomic DNA was extracted from sorted cells for sequencing of the TCRbeta CDR3 region. TCRbeta CDR3 regions were sequenced using the immunoSEQ Assay. TCRdb took over this immuneACCESS table, retaining in-frame rearrangements with V and J assigned. Such tables are incomplete; in checked studies, under half of the missing clones stem from an unresolved V gene, and the remainder is unexplained. The sample has 71,000 or so clones on record, approximately 93% of them singletons. 5.5% to 7% of the sample is held by the ten biggest clonotypes. The CDR3 goes from the cysteine to the phenylalanine over 12 residues. Kept here is only the CDR3 DNA, which spans 36 bases and is read in frame from base 1. The V end loses 7 bases and the J end loses 3 bases, and a stretch of 10 bases separates them. CDR1 and CDR2 are read off the germline V gene (reference sequence) as MNHEY and SMNVEV. Patients with a history of autoimmune disease or receiving systemic immunosuppression were excluded from the trial. In every dose cohort, peripheral blood was drawn for TCR sequencing at baseline, cycle 4 day 1, and cycle 7 day 1. Samples were obtained from an open-label, multicenter, first-in-human phase I dose-escalation trial of ivuxolimab. The trial enrolled adults with locally advanced or metastatic head and neck squamous cell, hepatocellular, melanoma or renal cell carcinoma. Before TCR sequencing, CD4+ and CD8+ T cells were separately sorted from peripheral blood.

The sequencing used CD4+ or CD8+ T cells sorted from blood, collected in a trial of the OX40 agonist ivuxolimab. The receptor was derived from an adult with an advanced solid tumor such as melanoma, head and neck, liver or kidney cancer. The chain was built from TRBV27 and TRBJ2-7; the D gene is possibly TRBD1, with 6 bases matching. The DNA is as follows: TGTGCCAGCACAGGGGCCGGCTACGAGCAGTACTTC. It encodes CASTGAGYEQYF.